This T cell receptor (beta chain) was documented in a study of tumor-infiltrating lymphocytes in localized non-small cell lung cancer. Whole-study context: Patients included smokers and never-smokers with various histologies, some sampled after neoadjuvant chemotherapy. Points from the study as a whole: IM1 and IM2 tumors showed no difference in T-cell fraction. Compared with uninvolved lung, tumors showed higher T cell infiltration by TCRbeta sequencing.

Notes on this clone: Its matching antigen is unknown.

CDR1 is SNHLY and CDR2 is FYNNEI in the germline V gene. V lost 5 bases, J lost 1 base, and 11 bases lay in between. The CDR3 has 15 residues. Data came from immunoSEQ multiplex PCR; TCRdb stores just in-frame clones and leaves some out. The sample includes some 15,000 clones, 65% to 90% seen only once; the top ten take about 19%. The chain combines TRBV2 with TRBJ2-2; D unclear. The clonotype was recovered from a human donor with non-small cell lung cancer. What was sequenced was lung tumor tissue. The CDR3 region is CASSSTVQNTGELFF. CDR3 coding DNA: TGTGCCAGCAGTTCCACCGTCCAGAACACCGGGGAGCTGTTTTTT.